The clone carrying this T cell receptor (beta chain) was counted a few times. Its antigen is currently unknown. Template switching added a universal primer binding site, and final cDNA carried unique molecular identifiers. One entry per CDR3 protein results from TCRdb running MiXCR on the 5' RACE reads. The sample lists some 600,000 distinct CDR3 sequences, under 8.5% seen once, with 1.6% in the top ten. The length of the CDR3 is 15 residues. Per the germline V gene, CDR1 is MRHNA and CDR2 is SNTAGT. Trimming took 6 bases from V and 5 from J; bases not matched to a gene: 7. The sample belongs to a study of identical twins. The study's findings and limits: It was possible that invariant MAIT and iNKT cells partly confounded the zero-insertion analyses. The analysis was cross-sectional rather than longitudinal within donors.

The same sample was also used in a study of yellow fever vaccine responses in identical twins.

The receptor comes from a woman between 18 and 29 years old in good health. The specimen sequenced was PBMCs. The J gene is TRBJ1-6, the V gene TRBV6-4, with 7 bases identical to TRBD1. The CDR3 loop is CASRDRDRDNSPLHF. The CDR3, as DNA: TGTGCCAGCAGAGACAGGGACCGCGATAATTCACCCCTCCACTTT.